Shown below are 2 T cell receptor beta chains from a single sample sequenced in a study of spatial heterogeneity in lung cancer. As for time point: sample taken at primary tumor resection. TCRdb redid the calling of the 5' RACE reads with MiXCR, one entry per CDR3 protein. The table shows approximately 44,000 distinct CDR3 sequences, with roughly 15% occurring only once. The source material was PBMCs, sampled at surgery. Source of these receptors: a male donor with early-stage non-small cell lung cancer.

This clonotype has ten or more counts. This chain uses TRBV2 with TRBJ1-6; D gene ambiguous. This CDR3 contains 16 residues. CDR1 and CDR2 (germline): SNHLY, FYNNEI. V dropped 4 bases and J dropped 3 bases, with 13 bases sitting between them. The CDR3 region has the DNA TGTGCCAGCAGTGCCGCCGGGGTGTACTATAATTCACCCCTCCACTTT. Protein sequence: CASSAAGVYYNSPLHF.

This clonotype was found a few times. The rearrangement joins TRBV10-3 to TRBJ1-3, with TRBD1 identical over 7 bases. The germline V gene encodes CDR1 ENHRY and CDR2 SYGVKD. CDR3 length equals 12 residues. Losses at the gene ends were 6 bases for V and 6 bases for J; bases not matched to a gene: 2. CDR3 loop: CAIRQGSNTIYF. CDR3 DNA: TGTGCCATCAGACAGGGGTCAAACACCATATATTTT.